The clone carrying this T cell receptor beta chain was seen more than once but under ten times. The sample originates from a study of T-cell reconstitution after alpha-beta-depleted transplantation in children. TCRbeta library preparation incorporated unique molecular identifiers. TCRdb reprocessed the PCR reads via MiXCR and lists one record per CDR3 protein. The table lists around 360,000 distinct CDR3 sequences, under 13% of them singletons, with about 2.3% in the top ten. Germline V CDR1 and CDR2: SQVTM, ANQGSEA. The CDR3 has 15 residues. V was shortened by 6 bases and J by 6 bases, with 20 bases between the two germline ends.

The TCR was taken from a human donor who donated a stem cell graft to a child with acute lymphoblastic leukemia. The sample was PBMCs from the stem cell graft donor, taken from the stem cell graft. The V and J genes are TRBV29-1 and TRBJ2-2; possibly TRBD1 or TRBD2 for D (5 bases each). The chain's CDR3 is CSVTAGIPEAGELFF. The CDR3 region has the DNA TGCAGCGTCACGGCAGGGATTCCGGAGGCCGGGGAGCTGTTTTTT.